This T cell receptor beta chain was sequenced during a study of Ad26.COV2.S vaccination and SARS-CoV-2 variants. As to treatment: 15 to 20 received Ad26.COV2.S at low or high dose, single or two shots; about five received placebo; per-sample allocation not given. The study sampled participants on day 63 after the first vaccine or placebo injection. Ad26 vector vaccine expressed Wuhan-strain SARS-CoV-2 spike. The data were produced by immunoSEQ multiplex PCR, yet TCRdb's version contains in-frame clones alone and is incomplete. The table lists about 400,000 clones, roughly four fifths of them singletons. Source: peripheral blood, taken in a trial of Ad26.COV2.S vaccine versus placebo. The source is a person aged 18-60 years who received the Ad26.COV2.S COVID-19 vaccine or a placebo.

The CDR3 sequence is CASSLLPLAGGRNEQFF. The CDR3 DNA sequence: TGCGCCAGCAGCCTCCTCCCCCTAGCGGGAGGGAGGAATGAGCAGTTCTTC. V gene TRBV4-1 combines with J gene TRBJ2-1; 12 bases match TRBD2. V trimming: 4 bases; J trimming: 7 bases; junction bases outside the gene matches: 11. The CDR3 has 17 amino acids. CDR1 and CDR2 (germline): MGHRA, YSYEKL.